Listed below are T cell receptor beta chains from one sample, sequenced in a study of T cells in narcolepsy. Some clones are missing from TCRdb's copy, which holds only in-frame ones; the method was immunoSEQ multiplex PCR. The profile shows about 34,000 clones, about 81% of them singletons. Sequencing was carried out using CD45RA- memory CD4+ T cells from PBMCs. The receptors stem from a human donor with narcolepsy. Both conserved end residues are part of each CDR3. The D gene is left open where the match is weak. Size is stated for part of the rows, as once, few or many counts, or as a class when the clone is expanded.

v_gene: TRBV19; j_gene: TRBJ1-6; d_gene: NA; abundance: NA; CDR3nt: TGTGCCAGTAGTACAGGGGTTTCACCCCTCCACTTT; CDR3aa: CASSTGVSPLHF
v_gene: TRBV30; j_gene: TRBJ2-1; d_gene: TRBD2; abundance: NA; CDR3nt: TGTGCCTGGGACGGGGGGTTGAATGAGCAGTTCTTC; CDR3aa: CAWDGGLNEQFF
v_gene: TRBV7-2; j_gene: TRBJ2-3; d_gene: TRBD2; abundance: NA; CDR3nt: TGTGCCAGCAGCTTAGTAGCGGGGGGCCGCACAGATACGCAGTATTTT; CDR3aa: CASSLVAGGRTDTQYF
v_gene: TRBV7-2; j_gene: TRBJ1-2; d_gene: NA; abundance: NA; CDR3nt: TGTGCCAGCAGCCAAGGACACCGGCGGGAGACTAACTATGGCTACACCTTC; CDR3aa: CASSQGHRRETNYGYTF
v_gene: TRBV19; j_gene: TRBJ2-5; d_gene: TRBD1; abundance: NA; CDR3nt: TGTGCCAGTAGGACAGGGCACCGGCAAGAGACCCAGTACTTC; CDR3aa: CASRTGHRQETQYF
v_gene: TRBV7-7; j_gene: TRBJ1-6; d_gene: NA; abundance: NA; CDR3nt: TGTGCTAGCTGCCCGGGGCTCTCGGAGTATAATTCACCCCTCCACTTT; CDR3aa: CASCPGLSEYNSPLHF
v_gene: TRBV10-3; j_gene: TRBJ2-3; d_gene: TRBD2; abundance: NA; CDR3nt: TGTGCCATCAGCCGGACTAGCGGGGAACAAGATACGCAGTATTTT; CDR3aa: CAISRTSGEQDTQYF
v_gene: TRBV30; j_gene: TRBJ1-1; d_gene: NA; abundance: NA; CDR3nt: TGTGCCTGGAGTCCTCTGACAGTGGACACTGAAGCTTTCTTT; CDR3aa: CAWSPLTVDTEAFF
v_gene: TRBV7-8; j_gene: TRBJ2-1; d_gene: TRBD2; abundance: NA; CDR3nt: TGTGCCAGCAGCCGAGCGGGTGGGACTAGAAACTTCAATGAGCAGTTCTTC; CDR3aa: CASSRAGGTRNFNEQFF
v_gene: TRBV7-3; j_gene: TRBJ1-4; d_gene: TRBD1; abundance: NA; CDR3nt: TGTGCCAGCAGCTTGTCCCGGGACAGGGCCCGGAATGAAAAACTGTTTTTT; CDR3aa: CASSLSRDRARNEKLFF
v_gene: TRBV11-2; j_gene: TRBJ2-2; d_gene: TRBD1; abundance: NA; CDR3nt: TGTGCCAGCAGCAGAGACAGGGCGGCCGGGGAGCTGTTTTTT; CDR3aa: CASSRDRAAGELFF
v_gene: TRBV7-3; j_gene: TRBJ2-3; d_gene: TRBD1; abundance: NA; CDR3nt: TGTGCCAGCAGTCTAGCTAGGACAGGGGCCGGCACAGATACGCAGTATTTT; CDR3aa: CASSLARTGAGTDTQYF
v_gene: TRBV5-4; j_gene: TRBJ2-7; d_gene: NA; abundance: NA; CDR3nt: TGTGCCAGCAGCATGCCTCCTGGGGGTAGCTACGAGCAGTACTTC; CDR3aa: CASSMPPGGSYEQYF
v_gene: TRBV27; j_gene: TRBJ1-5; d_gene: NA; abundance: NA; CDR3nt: TGTGCCAGCAGTTCCGGTCTGGGGGGCACCAATCAGCCCCAGCATTTT; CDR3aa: CASSSGLGGTNQPQHF
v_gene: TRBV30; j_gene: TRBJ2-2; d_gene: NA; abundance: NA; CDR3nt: TGTGCCTGGAGTGTACAAGCGTACAGCTCGACCGGGGAGCTGTTTTTT; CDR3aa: CAWSVQAYSSTGELFF
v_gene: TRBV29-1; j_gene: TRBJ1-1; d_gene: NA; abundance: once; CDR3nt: TGCAGCGTTGCATCGAACACTGAAGCTTTCTTT; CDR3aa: CSVASNTEAFF
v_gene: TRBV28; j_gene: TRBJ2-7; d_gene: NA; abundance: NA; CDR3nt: TGTGCCAGCAGAGGTATCTCCTACGAGCAGTACTTC; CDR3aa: CASRGISYEQYF
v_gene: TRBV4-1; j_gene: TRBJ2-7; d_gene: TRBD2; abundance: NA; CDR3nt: TGTGCCAGCAGCCCTCCTAGCGGGAGAGCGAACGAGCAGTACTTC; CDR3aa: CASSPPSGRANEQYF
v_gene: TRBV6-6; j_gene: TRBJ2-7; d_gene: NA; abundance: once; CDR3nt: TGTGCCAGCAGCCCCAGGGCGAGAGAGCAGTACTTC; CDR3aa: CASSPRAREQYF
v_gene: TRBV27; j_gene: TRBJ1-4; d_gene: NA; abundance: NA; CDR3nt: TGTGCCAGCAGTTTCAGACGGAATGAAAAACTGTTTTTT; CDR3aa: CASSFRRNEKLFF
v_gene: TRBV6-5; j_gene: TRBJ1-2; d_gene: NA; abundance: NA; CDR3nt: TGTGCCAGCACCCGAGGAAGTCGGGATGGCTACACCTTC; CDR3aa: CASTRGSRDGYTF
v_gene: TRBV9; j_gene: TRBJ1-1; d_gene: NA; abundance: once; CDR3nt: TGTGCCAGCAGCGTAGCAGGGGAGGGCACTGAAGCTTTCTTT; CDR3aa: CASSVAGEGTEAFF
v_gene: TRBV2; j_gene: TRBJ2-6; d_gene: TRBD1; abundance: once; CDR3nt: TGTGCCAGCCTGCACAGGGGTCACTCTGGGGCCAACGTCCTGACTTTC; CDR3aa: CASLHRGHSGANVLTF
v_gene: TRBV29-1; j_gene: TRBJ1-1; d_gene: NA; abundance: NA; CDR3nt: TGCAGCGGCAGAAGGCGGATGAACACTGAAGCTTTCTTT; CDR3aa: CSGRRRMNTEAFF
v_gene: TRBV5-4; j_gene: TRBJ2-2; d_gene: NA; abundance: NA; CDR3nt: TGTGCCAGCAGTTACGGGTCTAGGGCGGGCGGCGGGGAGCTGTTTTTT; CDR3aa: CASSYGSRAGGGELFF
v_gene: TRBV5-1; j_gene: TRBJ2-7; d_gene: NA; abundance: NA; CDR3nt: TGCGCCAGCAGCTTGGAAGGCCGGGACTACGAGCAGTACTTC; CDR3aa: CASSLEGRDYEQYF
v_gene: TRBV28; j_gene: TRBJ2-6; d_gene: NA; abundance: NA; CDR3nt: TGTGCCAGCATTAATCGGCACGGTGGGGCCAACGTCCTGACTTTC; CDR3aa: CASINRHGGANVLTF
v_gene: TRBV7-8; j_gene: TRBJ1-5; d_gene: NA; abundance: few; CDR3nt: TGTGCCAGCAGCTTAGCCCTAATGGGGGAGCAGCCCCAGCATTTT; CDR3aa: CASSLALMGEQPQHF
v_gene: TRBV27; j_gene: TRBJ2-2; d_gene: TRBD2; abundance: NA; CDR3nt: TGTGCCAGCAGGGGGGCCGGGACTAGCGGGAGGATTAACACCGGGGAGCTGTTTTTT; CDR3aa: CASRGAGTSGRINTGELFF
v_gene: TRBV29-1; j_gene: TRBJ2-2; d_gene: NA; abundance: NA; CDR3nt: TGCAGCGTCTCCGACGCTAGAAGCACCTTTAACACCGGGGAGCTGTTTTTT; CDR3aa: CSVSDARSTFNTGELFF
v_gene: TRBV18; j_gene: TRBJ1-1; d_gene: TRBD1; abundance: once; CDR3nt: TGTGCCAGCTCAGCTAACAGGGGATCAAGTATGAACACTGAAGCTTTCTTT; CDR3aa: CASSANRGSSMNTEAFF
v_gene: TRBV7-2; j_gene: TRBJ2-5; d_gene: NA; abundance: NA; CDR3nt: TGTGCCAGCAGACTAATGGGGGGTAGTGTGACCCAGTACTTC; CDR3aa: CASRLMGGSVTQYF
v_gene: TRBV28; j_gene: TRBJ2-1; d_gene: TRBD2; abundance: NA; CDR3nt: TGTGCCAGCAGTTTAGGTTTCGCCAGCGGGAGATACAATGAGCAGTTCTTC; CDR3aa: CASSLGFASGRYNEQFF
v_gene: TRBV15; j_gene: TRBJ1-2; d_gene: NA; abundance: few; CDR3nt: TGTGCCACCAGCAGAGTGGGGGGGCAAGTCTTAGGCTACACCTTC; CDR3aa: CATSRVGGQVLGYTF
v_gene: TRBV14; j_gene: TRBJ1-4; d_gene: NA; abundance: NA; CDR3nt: TGTGCCAGCAGCCAAGATCTGGGAAAACTGTTTTTT; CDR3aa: CASSQDLGKLFF
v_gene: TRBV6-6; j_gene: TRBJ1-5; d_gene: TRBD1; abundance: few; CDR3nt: TGTGCCAGCAGTTTATGGGACAGAGTCAATCAGCCCCAGCATTTT; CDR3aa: CASSLWDRVNQPQHF
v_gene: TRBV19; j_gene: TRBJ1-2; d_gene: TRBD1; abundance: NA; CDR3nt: TGTGCCAGTAGTATTTCGAGAAACAGGGGGCTTCGATTTTCCTATGGCTACACCTTC; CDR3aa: CASSISRNRGLRFSYGYTF
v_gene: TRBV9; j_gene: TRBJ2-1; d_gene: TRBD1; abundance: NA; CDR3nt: TGTGCCAGCAGCTTGGACAGGGGGTTTGCCAAGGCCAATGAGCAGTTCTTC; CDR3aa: CASSLDRGFAKANEQFF
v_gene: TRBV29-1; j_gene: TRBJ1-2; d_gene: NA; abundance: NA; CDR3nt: TGCAGCGTTGGGGACGAGAGAAGGGGGGATGGCTACACCTTC; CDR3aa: CSVGDERRGDGYTF
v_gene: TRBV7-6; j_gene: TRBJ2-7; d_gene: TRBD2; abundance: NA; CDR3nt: TGTGCCAGCAGCGGACTGGGACTAGCGGGGACCTACGAGCAGTACTTC; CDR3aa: CASSGLGLAGTYEQYF
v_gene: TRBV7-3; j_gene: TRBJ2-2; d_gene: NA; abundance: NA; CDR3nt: TGTGCCAGCAGCTTTTTTGGGAACACCGGGGAGCTGTTTTTT; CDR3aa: CASSFFGNTGELFF
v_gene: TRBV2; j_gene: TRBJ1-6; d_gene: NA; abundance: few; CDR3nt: TGTGCCAGCAAATCGGAGGGGATTCGCTCACCCCTCCACTTT; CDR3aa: CASKSEGIRSPLHF